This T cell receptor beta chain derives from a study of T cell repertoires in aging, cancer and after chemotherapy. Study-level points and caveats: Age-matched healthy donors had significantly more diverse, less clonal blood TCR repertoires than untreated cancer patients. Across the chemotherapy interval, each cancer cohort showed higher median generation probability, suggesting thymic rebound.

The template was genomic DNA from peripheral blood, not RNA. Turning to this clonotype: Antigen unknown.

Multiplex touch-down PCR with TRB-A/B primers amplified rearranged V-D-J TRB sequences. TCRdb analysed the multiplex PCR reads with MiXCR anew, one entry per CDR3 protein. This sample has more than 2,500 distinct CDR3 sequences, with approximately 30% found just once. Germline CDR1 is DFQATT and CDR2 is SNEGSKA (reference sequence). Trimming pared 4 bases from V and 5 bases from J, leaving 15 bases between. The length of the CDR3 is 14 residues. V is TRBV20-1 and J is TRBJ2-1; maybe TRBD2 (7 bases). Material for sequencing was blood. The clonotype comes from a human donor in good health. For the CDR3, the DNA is TGCAGTGCTACTCGGGGGGCCGGCGACAATGAGCAGTTCTTC. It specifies CSATRGAGDNEQFF.